The source of this T cell receptor (beta chain) is a study of T cells in Graves' hyperthyroidism and ophthalmopathy. With respect to this clonotype: The target antigen is unknown.

Aged 18 to 65, the patients had hyperthyroidism that was newly diagnosed and had lasted under 2 months. Orbital computed tomography, thyroid ultrasound, serum thyroxine and TRAb, and clinical symptoms together informed the diagnoses. The PBMCs studied were ones that came from 10 ml fresh peripheral blood. V dropped 1 base and J dropped 4; count of bases not matched to a gene: 6. The CDR3 is made up of 16 amino acids. CDR1 is MDHEN and CDR2 is SYDVKM in the germline V gene. Authors of the study amplified TCR beta CDR3 regions from RNA transcripts. An initial round of RT-PCR targeting the TCR CDR3 relied on the HTBI primer set. Each CDR3 protein gets one entry after TCRdb re-called the multiplex PCR reads with MiXCR. Of under 650,000 distinct CDR3 sequences listed, 16% were seen once; the top ten hold 3% to 4.5%. Overall study findings and caveats: Ophthalmopathy, as predicted by the model, came a median about six months after the prediction.

The sequenced sample was blood. The rearrangement uses TRBV28 and TRBJ2-5; TRBD2 matches 10 bases. This TCR came from a woman under 40 with Graves' hyperthyroidism. The CDR3 DNA reads TGTGCCAGCAGTTTATTACCTAGCGGGAGACTAGAGACCCAGTACTTC. Amino acids: CASSLLPSGRLETQYF.